This paragraph covers one T cell receptor (beta chain) sequence. Its antigen is not known. Per the germline V gene, CDR1 is DFQATT and CDR2 is SNEGSKA (reference sequence). Germline trimming cut 0 bases from V and 11 bases from J; bases unmatched to any gene: 3. This CDR3 spans 11 amino acids. Collection occurred without any documented infections or immune events in donors. The record originates from a study of identifying expanded T cells in peripheral blood. Some clones are missing from TCRdb's copy, which holds only in-frame ones; the method was immunoSEQ multiplex PCR. The data show under 120,000 clones, about 89% seen once. Regarding the study as a whole: Approximately two-week clone count variance significantly increased as total template count grew. Technical replicates showed around 1.1 changed clones; two weeks approximately 15; four weeks 19.

The receptor was isolated from a person aged 18 to 70 in good health. Sample: blood. The rearrangement links TRBV20-1 to TRBJ1-1, with 7 nucleotides matching TRBD1. CDR3 protein: CSARDVQGAFF. In DNA form, the CDR3 reads TGCAGTGCTAGAGATGTACAGGGGGCTTTCTTT.